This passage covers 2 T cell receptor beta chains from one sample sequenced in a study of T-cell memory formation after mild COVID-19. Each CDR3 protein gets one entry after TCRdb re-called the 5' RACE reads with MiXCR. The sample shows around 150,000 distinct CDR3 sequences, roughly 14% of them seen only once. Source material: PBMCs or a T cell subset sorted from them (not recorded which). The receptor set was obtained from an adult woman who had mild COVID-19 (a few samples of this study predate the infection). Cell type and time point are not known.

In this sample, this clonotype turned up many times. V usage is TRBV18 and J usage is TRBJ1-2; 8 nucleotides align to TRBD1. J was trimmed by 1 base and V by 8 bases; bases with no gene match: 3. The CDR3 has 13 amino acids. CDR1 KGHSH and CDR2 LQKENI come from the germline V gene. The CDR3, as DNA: TGTGCCAGCGACAGGGGTCTTAACTATGGCTACACCTTC. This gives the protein CASDRGLNYGYTF.

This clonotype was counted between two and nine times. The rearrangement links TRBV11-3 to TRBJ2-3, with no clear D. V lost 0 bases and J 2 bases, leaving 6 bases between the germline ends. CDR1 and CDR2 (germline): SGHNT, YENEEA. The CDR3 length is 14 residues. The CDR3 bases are TGTGCCAGCAGCTTAGATCCACTCACAGATACGCAGTATTTT. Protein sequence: CASSLDPLTDTQYF.